This TCR beta chain was obtained from a study of identical twins. Regarding the study as a whole: Findings depended on cross-sectional statistics rather than tracking the same donors.

TCRdb used MiXCR to reprocess the 5' RACE reads, holding one entry per CDR3 protein. This sample carries roughly 690,000 distinct CDR3 sequences, 20% to 25% of them seen once, and the ten largest clones take 4.3%. About this clonotype itself: The antigen is unknown.

CDR1 is MNHEY, CDR2 SVGAGI, per germline. The ends lost 10 bases at V and 4 bases at J; junction bases unmatched: 5. The CDR3 extends over 12 amino acids. Another study also made use of these data, one on T cells expressing NK-cell markers. As that study records: Among several donors, these clonotypes also ranked first in the CD3+CD56-NKG2C+ fraction.

Sequenced: PBMCs. This chain joins TRBV6-5 and TRBJ2-7, with 9 bases that match TRBD1. The sequence was collected from a woman between 18 and 30 years old in good health. The CDR3 DNA reads as TGTGCCACTGGGGACAGGGCATACGAGCAGTACTTC. Protein: CATGDRAYEQYF.